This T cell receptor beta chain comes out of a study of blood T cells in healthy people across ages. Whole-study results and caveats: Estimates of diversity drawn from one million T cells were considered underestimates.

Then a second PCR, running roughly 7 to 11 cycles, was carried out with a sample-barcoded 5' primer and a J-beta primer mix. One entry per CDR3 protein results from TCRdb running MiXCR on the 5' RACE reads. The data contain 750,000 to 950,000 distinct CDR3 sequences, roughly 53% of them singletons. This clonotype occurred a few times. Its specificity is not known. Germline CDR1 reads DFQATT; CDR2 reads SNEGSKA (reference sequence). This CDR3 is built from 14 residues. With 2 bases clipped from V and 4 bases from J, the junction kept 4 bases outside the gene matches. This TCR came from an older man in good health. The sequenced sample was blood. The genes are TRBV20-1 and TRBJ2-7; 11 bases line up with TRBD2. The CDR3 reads CSARIAGGPYEQYF. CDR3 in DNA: TGCAGTGCTAGAATAGCGGGAGGGCCTTACGAGCAGTACTTC.